The table lists the clone carrying this T cell receptor (beta chain) with a count of one. Its target is unknown. This table comes from immunoSEQ multiplex PCR, and its TCRdb copy is limited to in-frame clones, with some not included. The table includes approximately 58,000 clones, 82% detected once. This entry comes from a study of OX40 agonist ivuxolimab in advanced cancers. Study-wide findings and caveats: Low normalized T-cell clonal expansion also characterized some of the nonresponders.

Trimming took 5 bases from V and 1 from J; bases not matched to a gene: 3. Germline V CDR1 and CDR2: MNHNS, SASEGT. The CDR3 has 14 residues. Patients were ruled out by autoimmune disease history or systemic immunosuppression. Blood draws occurred at baseline, cycle 4 day 1, and cycle 7 day 1. The sequence came from an adult with an advanced solid tumor such as melanoma, head and neck, liver or kidney cancer. The V and J genes are TRBV6-1 and TRBJ2-3; 7 nucleotides align to TRBD1. Sequenced here: CD4+ or CD8+ T cells sorted from blood, sampled in a trial of the OX40 agonist ivuxolimab. CDR3 in DNA: TGTGCCAGCAGTTATGGGACAGGCACAGATACGCAGTATTTT. Translating gives CASSYGTGTDTQYF.